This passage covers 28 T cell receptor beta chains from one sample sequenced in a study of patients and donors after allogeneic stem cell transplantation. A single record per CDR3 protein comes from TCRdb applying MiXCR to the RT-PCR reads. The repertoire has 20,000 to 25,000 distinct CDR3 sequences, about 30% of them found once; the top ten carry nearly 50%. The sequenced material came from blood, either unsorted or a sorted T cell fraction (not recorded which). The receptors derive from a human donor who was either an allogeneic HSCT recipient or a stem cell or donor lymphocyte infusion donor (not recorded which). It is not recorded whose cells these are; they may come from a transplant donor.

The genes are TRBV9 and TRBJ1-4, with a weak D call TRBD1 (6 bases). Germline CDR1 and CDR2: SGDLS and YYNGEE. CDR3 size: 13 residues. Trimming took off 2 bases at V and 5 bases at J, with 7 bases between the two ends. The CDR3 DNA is TGTGCCAGCAGCGTTGGGACAAATGAAAAACTGTTTTTT. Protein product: CASSVGTNEKLFF.

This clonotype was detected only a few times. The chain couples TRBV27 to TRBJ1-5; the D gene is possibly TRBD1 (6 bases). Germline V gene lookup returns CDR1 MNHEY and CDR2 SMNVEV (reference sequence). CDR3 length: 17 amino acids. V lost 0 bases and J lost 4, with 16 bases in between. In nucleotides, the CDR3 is TGTGCCAGCAGTTTATCCCAGGGAAAGAGGGGGAATCAGCCCCAGCATTTT. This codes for CASSLSQGKRGNQPQHF.

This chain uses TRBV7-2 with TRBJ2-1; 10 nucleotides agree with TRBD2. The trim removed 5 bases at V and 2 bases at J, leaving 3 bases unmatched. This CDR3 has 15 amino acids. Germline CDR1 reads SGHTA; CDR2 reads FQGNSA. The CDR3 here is CASSRTSGAYNEQFF. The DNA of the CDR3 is TGTGCCAGCAGCCGAACTAGCGGGGCCTACAATGAGCAGTTCTTC.

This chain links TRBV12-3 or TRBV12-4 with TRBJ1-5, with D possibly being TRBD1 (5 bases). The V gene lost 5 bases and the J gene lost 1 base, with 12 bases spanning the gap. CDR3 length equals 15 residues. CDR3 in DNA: TGTGCCAGCAGTGGGCATCAGGGAAGCAATCAGCCCCAGCATTTT. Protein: CASSGHQGSNQPQHF.

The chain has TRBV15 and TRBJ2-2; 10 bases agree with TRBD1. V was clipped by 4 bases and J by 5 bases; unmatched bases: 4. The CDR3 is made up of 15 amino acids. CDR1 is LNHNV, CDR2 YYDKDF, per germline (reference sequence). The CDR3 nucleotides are TGTGCCACCAGCACTCCGGGACAGGGGACCGGGGAGCTGTTTTTT. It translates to CATSTPGQGTGELFF. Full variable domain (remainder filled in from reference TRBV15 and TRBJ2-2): DAMVIQNPRYQVTQFGKPVTLSCSQTLNHNVMYWYQQKSSQAPKLLFHYYDKDFNNEADTPDNFQSRRPNTSFCFLDIRSPGLGDTAMYLCATSTPGQGTGELFFGEGSRLTVL.

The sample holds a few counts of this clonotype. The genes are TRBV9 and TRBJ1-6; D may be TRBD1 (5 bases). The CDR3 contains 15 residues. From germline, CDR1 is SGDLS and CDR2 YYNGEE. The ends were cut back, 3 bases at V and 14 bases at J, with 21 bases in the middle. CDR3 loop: CASSARDGLIQALHF. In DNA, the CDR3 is TGTGCCAGCAGCGCCCGGGACGGTTTAATTCAAGCCCTCCACTTT.

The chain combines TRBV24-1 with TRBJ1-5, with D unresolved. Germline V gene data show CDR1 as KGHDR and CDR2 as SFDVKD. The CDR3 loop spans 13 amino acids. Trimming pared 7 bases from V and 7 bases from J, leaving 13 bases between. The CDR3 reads CATRAGREQPQHF. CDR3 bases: TGTGCCACCAGGGCAGGTCGGGAGCAGCCCCAGCATTTT.

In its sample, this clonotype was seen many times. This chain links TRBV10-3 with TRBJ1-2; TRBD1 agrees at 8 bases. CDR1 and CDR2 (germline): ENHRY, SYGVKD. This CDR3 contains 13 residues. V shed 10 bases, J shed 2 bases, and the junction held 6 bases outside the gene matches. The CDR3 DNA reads TGTGCCAGCCTCGGACAGGGAAACTATGGCTACACCTTC. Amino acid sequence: CASLGQGNYGYTF.

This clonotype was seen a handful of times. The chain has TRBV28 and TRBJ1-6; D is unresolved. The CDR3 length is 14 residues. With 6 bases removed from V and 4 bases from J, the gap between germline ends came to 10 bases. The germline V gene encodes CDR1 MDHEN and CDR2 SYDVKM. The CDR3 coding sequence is TGTGCCAGCAGAGGCAGCCTGTATAATTCACCCCTCCACTTT. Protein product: CASRGSLYNSPLHF.

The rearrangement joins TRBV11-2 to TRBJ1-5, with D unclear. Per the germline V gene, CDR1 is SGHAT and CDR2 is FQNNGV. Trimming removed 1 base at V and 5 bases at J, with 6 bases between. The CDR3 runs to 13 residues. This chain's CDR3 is CASSLATDQPQHF. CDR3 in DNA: TGTGCCAGCAGCTTAGCTACTGATCAGCCCCAGCATTTT.

The CDR3 loop is CASSSAGGGDKTQYF. In DNA, the CDR3 is TGTGCCAGCAGCTCCGCCGGGGGAGGGGATAAGACCCAGTACTTC. The chain has TRBV7-2 and TRBJ2-5, with 7 bases identical to TRBD2. V lost 4 bases and J lost 6; bases outside the gene matches: 11. The CDR3 sequence is 15 residues long. The germline gives CDR1 SGHTA, CDR2 FQGNSA.

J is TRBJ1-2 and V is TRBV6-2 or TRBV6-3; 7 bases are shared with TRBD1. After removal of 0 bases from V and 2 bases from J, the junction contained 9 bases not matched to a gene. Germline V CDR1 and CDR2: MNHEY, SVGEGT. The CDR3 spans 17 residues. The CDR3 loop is CASSYSGDRARNYGYTF. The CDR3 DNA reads TGTGCCAGCAGTTACTCGGGCGACAGGGCGAGGAACTATGGCTACACCTTC.

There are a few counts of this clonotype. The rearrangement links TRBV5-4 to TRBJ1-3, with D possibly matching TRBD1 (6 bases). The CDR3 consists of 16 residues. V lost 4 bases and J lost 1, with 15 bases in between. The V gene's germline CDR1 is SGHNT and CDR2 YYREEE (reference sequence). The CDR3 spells CASSRGTPQSGNTIYF. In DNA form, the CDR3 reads TGTGCCAGCAGCCGCGGGACACCGCAATCTGGAAACACCATATATTTT.

The CDR3 protein is CASSEWAQAKNIQYF. The CDR3 nucleotides read TGTGCCAGCAGTGAATGGGCCCAAGCCAAAAACATTCAGTACTTC. The rearrangement links TRBV25-1 to TRBJ2-4; D ambiguous. The V end was cut by 1 base, the J end by 0 bases, with 7 bases between. This CDR3 has 15 residues. In germline, CDR1 is MGHDK, CDR2 SYGVNS.

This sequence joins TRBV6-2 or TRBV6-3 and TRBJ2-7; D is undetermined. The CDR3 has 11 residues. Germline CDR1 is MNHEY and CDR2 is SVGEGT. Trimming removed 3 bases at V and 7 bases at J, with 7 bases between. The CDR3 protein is CASSYPREQYF. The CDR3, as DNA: TGTGCCAGCAGTTATCCCCGGGAGCAGTACTTC.

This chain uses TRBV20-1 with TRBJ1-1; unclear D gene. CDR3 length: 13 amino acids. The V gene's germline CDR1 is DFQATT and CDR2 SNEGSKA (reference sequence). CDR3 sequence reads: CRPTAAVNTEAFF. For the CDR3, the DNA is TGCAGACCCACCGCCGCTGTGAACACTGAAGCTTTCTTT.

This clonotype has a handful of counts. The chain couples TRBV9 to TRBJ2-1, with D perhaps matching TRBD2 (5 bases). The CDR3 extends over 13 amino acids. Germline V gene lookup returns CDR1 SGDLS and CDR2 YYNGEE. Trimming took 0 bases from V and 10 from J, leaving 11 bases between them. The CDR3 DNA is TGTGCCAGCAGCGTAGTCGAGGGTGGGGAGCAGTTCTTC. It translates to CASSVVEGGEQFF. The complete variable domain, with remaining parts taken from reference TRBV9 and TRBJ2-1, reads DSGVTQTPKHLITATGQRVTLRCSPRSGDLSVYWYQQSLDQGLQFLIQYYNGEERAKGNILERFSAQQFPDLHSELNLSSLELGDSALYFCASSVVEGGEQFFGPGTRLTVL.

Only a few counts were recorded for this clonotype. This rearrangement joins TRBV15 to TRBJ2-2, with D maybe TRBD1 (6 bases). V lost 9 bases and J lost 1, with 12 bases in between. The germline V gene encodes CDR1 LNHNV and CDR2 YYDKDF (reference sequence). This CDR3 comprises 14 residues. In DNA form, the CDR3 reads TGTGCCACTAAGGACAGAAGGAACACCGGGGAGCTGTTTTTT. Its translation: CATKDRRNTGELFF.

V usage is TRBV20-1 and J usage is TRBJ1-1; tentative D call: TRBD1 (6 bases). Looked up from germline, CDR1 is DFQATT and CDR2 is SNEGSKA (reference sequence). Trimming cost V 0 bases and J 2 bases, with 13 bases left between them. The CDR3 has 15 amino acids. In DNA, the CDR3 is TGCAGTGCTAGAGACGGGGGCGTTTTCAACACTGAAGCTTTCTTT. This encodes CSARDGGVFNTEAFF.

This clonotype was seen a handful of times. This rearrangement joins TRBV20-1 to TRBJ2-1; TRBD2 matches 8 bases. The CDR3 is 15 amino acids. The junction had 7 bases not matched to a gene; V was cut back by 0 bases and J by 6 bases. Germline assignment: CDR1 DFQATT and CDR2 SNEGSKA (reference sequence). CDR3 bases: TGCAGTGCTAGAGATCCCAGGACTAGCCTCAATGAGCAGTTCTTC. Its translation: CSARDPRTSLNEQFF.

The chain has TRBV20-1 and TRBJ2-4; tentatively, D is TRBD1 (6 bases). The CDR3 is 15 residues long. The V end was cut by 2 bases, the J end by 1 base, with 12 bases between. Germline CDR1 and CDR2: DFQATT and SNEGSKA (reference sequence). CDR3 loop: CSARYRAEAKNIQYF. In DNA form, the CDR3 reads TGCAGTGCTAGATACAGGGCGGAGGCCAAAAACATTCAGTACTTC.

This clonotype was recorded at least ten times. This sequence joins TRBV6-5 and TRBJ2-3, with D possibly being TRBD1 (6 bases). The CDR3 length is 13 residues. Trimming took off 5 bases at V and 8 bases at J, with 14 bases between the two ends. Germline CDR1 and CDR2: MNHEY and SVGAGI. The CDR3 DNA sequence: TGTGCCAGCAGTCCCACAGGGAAAAGTACGCAGTATTTT. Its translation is CASSPTGKSTQYF.

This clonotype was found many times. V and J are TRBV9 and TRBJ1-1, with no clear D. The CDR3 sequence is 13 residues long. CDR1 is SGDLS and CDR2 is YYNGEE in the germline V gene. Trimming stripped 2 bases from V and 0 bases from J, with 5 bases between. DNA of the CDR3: TGTGCCAGCAGCGTTGGCATGAACACTGAAGCTTTCTTT. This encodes CASSVGMNTEAFF. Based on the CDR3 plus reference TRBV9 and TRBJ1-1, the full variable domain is DSGVTQTPKHLITATGQRVTLRCSPRSGDLSVYWYQQSLDQGLQFLIQYYNGEERAKGNILERFSAQQFPDLHSELNLSSLELGDSALYFCASSVGMNTEAFFGQGTRLTVV.

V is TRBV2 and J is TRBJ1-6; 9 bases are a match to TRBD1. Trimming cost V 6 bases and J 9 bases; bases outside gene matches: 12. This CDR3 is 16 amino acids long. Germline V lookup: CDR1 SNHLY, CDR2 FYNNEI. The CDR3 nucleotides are TGTGCCAGCAGCTCCGGGACAGGGCTAGGGGGTTCACCCCTCCACTTT. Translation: CASSSGTGLGGSPLHF.

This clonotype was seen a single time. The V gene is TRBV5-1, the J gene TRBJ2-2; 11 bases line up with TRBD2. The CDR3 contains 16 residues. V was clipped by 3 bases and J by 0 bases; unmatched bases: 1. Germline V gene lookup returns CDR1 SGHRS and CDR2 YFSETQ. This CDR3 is CASSWGLAANTGELFF. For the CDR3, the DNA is TGCGCCAGCAGCTGGGGACTAGCGGCGAACACCGGGGAGCTGTTTTTT.

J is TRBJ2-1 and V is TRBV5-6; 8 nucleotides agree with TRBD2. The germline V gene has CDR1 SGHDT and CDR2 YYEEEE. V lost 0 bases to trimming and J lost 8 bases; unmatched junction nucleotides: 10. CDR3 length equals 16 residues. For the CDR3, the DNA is TGTGCCAGCAGCTTGGTCCCCAGCGGGGGCGGGGATGAGCAGTTCTTC. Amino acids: CASSLVPSGGGDEQFF.

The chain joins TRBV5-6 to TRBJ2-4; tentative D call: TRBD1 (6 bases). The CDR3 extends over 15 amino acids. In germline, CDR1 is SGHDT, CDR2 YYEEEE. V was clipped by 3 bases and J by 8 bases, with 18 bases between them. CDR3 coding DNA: TGTGCCAGCAGCTCCACCGGGACACCTACGGACATTCAGTACTTC. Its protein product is CASSSTGTPTDIQYF.

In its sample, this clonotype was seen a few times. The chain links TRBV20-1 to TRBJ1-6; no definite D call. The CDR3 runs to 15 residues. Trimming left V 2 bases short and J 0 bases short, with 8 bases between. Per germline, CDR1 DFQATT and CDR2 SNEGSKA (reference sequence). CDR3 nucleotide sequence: TGCAGTGCTAGAATGGTCAGCTCCTATAATTCACCCCTCCACTTT. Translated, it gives CSARMVSSYNSPLHF.